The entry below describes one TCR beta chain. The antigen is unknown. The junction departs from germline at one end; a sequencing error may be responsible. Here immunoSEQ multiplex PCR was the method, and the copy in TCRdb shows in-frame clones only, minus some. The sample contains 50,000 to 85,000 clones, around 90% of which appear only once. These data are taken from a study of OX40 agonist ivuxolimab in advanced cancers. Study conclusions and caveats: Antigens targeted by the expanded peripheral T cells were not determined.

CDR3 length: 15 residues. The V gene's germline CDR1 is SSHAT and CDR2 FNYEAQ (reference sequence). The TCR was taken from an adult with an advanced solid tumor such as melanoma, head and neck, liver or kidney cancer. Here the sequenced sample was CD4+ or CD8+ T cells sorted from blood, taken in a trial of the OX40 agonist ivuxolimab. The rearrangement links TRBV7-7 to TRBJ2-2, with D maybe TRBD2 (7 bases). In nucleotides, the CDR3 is TGTGCTAGCAGCCTAGGGGGGGCGAACACCGGGGAGCTGTTTTTT. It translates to CASSLGGANTGELFF.